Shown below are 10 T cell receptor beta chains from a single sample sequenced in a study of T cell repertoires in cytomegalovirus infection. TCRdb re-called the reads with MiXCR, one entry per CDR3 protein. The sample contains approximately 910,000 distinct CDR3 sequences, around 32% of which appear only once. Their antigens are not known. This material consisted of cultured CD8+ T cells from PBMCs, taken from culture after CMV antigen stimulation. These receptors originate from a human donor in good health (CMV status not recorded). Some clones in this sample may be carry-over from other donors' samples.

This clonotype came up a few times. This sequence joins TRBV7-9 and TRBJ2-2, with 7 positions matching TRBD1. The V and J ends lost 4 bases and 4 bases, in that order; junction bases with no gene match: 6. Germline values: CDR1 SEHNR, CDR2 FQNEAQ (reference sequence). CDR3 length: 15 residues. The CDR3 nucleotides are TGTGCCAGCAGCTACCCCGACAGGGCCACCGGGGAGCTGTTTTTT. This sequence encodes CASSYPDRATGELFF. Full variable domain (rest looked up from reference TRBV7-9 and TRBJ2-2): DTGVSQNPRHKITKRGQNVTFRCDPISEHNRLYWYRQTLGQGPEFLTYFQNEAQLEKSRLLSDRFSAERPKGSFSTLEIQRTEQGDSAMYLCASSYPDRATGELFFGEGSRLTVL.

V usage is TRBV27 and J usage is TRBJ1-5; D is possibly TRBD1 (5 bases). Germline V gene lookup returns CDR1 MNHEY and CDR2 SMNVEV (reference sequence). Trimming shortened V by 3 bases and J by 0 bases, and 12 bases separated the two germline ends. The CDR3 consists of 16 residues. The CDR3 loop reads CASSLSTALSNQPQHF. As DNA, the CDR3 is TGTGCCAGCAGTTTGTCGACAGCCCTTAGCAATCAGCCCCAGCATTTT.

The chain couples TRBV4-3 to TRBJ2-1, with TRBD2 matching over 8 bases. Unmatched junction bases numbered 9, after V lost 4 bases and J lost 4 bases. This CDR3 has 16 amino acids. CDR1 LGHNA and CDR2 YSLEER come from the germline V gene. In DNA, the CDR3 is TGCGCCAGCAGCCGGGTGGGCGCGGGGGGTTACAATGAGCAGTTCTTC. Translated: CASSRVGAGGYNEQFF.

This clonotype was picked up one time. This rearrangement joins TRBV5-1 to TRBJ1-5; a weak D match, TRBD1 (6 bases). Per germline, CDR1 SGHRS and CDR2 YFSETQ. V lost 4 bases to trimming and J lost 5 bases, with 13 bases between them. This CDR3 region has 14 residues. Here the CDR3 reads CASSPGTLDQPQHF. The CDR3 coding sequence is TGCGCCAGCAGCCCGGGGACACTAGATCAGCCCCAGCATTTT.

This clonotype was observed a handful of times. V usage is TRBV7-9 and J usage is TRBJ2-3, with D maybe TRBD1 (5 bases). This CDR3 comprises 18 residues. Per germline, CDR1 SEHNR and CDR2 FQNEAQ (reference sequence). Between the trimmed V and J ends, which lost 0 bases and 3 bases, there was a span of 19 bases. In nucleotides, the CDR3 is TGTGCCAGCAGCTTAGCGGGGCATGGGGCGTCCGGTACAGATACGCAGTATTTT. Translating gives CASSLAGHGASGTDTQYF.

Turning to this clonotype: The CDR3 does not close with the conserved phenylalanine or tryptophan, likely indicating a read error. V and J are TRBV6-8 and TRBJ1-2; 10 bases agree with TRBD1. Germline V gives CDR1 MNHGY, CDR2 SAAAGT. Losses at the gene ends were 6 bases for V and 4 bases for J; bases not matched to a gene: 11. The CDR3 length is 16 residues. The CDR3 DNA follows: TGTGCCAGCAGATGGGACAGGGGTCTCTCTAGCTATGGCTACACCTCC. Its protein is CASRWDRGLSSYGYTS.

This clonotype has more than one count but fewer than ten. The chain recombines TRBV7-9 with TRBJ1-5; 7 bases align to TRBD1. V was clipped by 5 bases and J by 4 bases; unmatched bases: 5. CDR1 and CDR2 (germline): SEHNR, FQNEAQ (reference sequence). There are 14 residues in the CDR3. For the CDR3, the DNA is TGTGCCAGCAGCCGAGGGACAGTTAATCAGCCCCAGCATTTT. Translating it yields CASSRGTVNQPQHF.

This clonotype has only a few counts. Written as DNA, the CDR3 is TGTGCCAGCAGGCCTTGGGACAGAAGCGGCTATAATTCACCCCTCCACTTT. Translating gives CASRPWDRSGYNSPLHF. V is TRBV11-2 and J is TRBJ1-6, with 7 bases lining up with TRBD1. Trimming took 6 bases from V and 3 from J; bases not matched to a gene: 11. This CDR3 is 17 amino acids long. Germline CDR1 reads SGHAT; CDR2 reads FQNNGV.

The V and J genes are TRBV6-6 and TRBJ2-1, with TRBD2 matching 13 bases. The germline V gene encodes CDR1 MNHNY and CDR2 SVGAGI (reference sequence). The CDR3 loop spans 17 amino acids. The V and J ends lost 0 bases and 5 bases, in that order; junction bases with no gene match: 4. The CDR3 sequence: CASSYSTSGGANNEQFF. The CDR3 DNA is TGTGCCAGCAGTTACTCAACTAGCGGGGGGGCGAACAATGAGCAGTTCTTC.

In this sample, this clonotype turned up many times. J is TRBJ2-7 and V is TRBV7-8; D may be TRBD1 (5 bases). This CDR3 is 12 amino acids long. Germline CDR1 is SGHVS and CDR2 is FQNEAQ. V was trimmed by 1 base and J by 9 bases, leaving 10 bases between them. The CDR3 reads CASSLGVQGQYF. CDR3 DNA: TGTGCCAGCAGCTTAGGAGTCCAGGGGCAGTACTTC.